The source of this T cell receptor beta chain is a study of shared clonotypes between healthy human individuals. At the level of the study: In total, the donors were a couple of women and a few men aged 18 to 49. Study-level points and caveats: The small donor group covered limited genetic and exposure diversity. Generally, estimated richness proved larger in naive subsets than it did in memory subsets.

This clone has just one count. The antigen is unknown. The investigators split CD4+ cells into a CD45RA+ naive subset and a CD45RA-negative memory subset. Germline V gene lookup returns CDR1 MNHNY and CDR2 SVGAGI (reference sequence). The V gene lost 2 bases and the J gene lost 4 bases, with 8 bases spanning the gap. This CDR3 is 13 amino acids long. Clones were read by immunoSEQ multiplex PCR, and TCRdb kept only the in-frame ones, dropping some. This sample has about 2.4 million clones, with approximately 94% found just once. The TCR was taken from a young man in good health. Some clones in this sample may be carry-over from other donors' samples. The chain carries TRBV6-6 and TRBJ2-5, with D uncertain. Sequencing used naive CD4+ T cells from PBMCs. Subset denoted: CD45RA+ positively selected. The CDR3 sequence: CASSYVGLETQYF. CDR3 bases: TGTGCCAGCAGTTACGTGGGGTTAGAGACCCAGTACTTC.